This paragraph covers one T cell receptor (beta chain) sequence. It has no known antigen specificity. No qualities accompany the bases; no much larger clone lies one base away. Reading the label with the study, this specimen's treatment or condition is: allogeneic hematopoietic cell transplantation with graft depleted of TCRalphabeta T cells and CD19 B cells. The transplant recipients were children given TCRalphabeta/CD19-depleted allogeneic hematopoietic cell grafts. The source of the sample is a study of T-cell reconstitution after alpha-beta-depleted transplantation in children (TCRdb year 2016). Notes on the research overall: Using TCR repertoire profiling, the study followed T-cell immune reconstitution in a quantitative way in children after TCRalphabeta/CD19-depleted allogeneic hematopoietic cell transplantation. Findings and caveats that apply to the study as a whole: Over subsequent months, a decline in hyperexpanded clone frequencies was noted, and after one year, T-cell counts and TCRbeta diversity were mostly ascribed to newly produced T cells. In some patients, the high TCRbeta diversity seen at day 60 was put down to recipient T cells and intrathymic progenitors that had survived conditioning. About two months after transplant, the apparently early recovery of alphabetaT-cell counts reportedly depended on just several hundred clones that had expanded rapidly and came from non-depleted graft cells.

Counted from cysteine to phenylalanine, this CDR3 has 15 amino acids. The kept DNA is CDR3 alone, 45 bases in frame from the first base. From V the trimming removes 6 bases and from J it removes 2 bases, while the gene matches leave 5 bases of the junction unaccounted for. From a lookup of the germline V gene, CDR1 and CDR2 are SQVTM and ANQGSEA. Libraries were prepared through PCR. For sequencing, an Illumina HiSeq 2500 was employed. TCR library preparation used molecular barcoding, with unique molecular identifiers applied to normalize quantification of the TCRbeta repertoire. TCRdb passed the public sequencing reads through fastp at Q25 and MiXCR, retaining productive beta sequences. Each CDR3 protein gets just one entry, which takes the most common genes and DNA from the rows behind it. The sample table contains about 340,000 distinct CDR3 sequences; only one count was recorded for roughly 15% of them. In total, the top ten clones hold just over 40% of the sample.

Recombination linked TRBV29-1 to TRBJ2-1; 12 nucleotides in the junction match TRBD2. Material: PBMCs, mostly from graft donor cells, obtained 360 days after TCRalphabeta/CD19-depleted stem cell transplant. This clonotype was obtained from a male patient aged 2-15 years who had a stem cell transplant for acute lymphoblastic leukemia, so the T cells may come from the graft donor. The CDR3 sequence is CSVSTSGRTYNEQFF. At the DNA level, the sequence is TGCAGCGTGTCTACTAGCGGGAGGACCTACAATGAGCAGTTCTTC.